The 19 T cell receptor beta chains in this list originate from one sample, sequenced in a study of T cell responses to AZD1222 COVID-19 vaccine. The table came from immunoSEQ multiplex PCR; TCRdb's copy has only in-frame clones and leaves some out. This sample has 120,000 or so clones, with roughly nine tenths found just once. The sequencing used peripheral blood, collected on day 0 of AZD1222 vaccination. The source is an adult in good health.

The CDR3 sequence: CASRGGPDFLFF. The CDR3 DNA follows: TGTGCCAGCAGAGGGGGCCCCGATTTTTTGTTTTTT. The chain recombines TRBV2 with TRBJ1-4, with TRBD1 matching over 7 bases. Per the germline V gene, CDR1 is SNHLY and CDR2 is FYNNEI. Unmatched junction bases numbered 10, after V lost 6 bases and J lost 15 bases. This CDR3 contains 12 residues.

This chain uses TRBV5-1 with TRBJ1-4, with no clear D. Germline lookup yields CDR1 SGHRS and CDR2 YFSETQ. The CDR3 covers 16 residues. Deletions cut 4 bases from V and 0 bases from J, with 13 bases between. The CDR3 sequence is CASSPEHRATNEKLFF. The DNA for the CDR3 is TGCGCCAGCAGCCCGGAGCACAGAGCAACTAATGAAAAACTGTTTTTT.

CDR3 sequence reads: CAWSVPAGRYGYTF. The CDR3 bases are TGTGCCTGGAGTGTACCGGCAGGGAGATATGGCTACACCTTC. This rearrangement joins TRBV30 to TRBJ1-2; D may be TRBD1 (5 bases). Trimming cost V 0 bases and J 5 bases, with 13 bases left between them. Per the germline V gene, CDR1 is GTSNPN and CDR2 is SVGIG (reference sequence). The CDR3 has 14 amino acids. Full variable domain (rest looked up from reference TRBV30 and TRBJ1-2): SQTIHQWPATLVQPVGSPLSLECTVEGTSNPNLYWYRQAAGRGLQLLFYSVGIGQISSEVPQNLSASRPQDRQFILSSKKLLLSDSGFYLCAWSVPAGRYGYTFGSGTRLTVV.

This clone was seen more than once but under ten times. V usage is TRBV15 and J usage is TRBJ2-7; the D call may be TRBD1 or TRBD2 (5 bases each). The CDR3 has 13 residues. Germline lookup yields CDR1 LNHNV and CDR2 YYDKDF (reference sequence). V dropped 8 bases and J dropped 0 bases, with 11 bases sitting between them. In DNA form, the CDR3 reads TGTGCCACCTCCGGGGACGACTCCTACGAGCAGTACTTC. Amino acid sequence: CATSGDDSYEQYF.

This clone was observed once. The V and J genes are TRBV19 and TRBJ1-5; 8 bases map to TRBD1. The CDR3 totals 17 residues. Trimming at V came to 6 bases and at J to 1 base, leaving 11 bases not matched to a gene. CDR1 is LNHDA, CDR2 SQIVND, per germline (reference sequence). CDR3 protein: CASSPSGQGVSNQPQHF. CDR3 coding DNA: TGTGCCAGTAGCCCCTCCGGACAGGGCGTGAGCAATCAGCCCCAGCATTTT.

This chain joins TRBV19 and TRBJ2-2; no clear D gene. The V gene lost 7 bases and the J gene lost 3 bases, with 9 bases spanning the gap. Germline loops: CDR1 LNHDA, CDR2 SQIVND (reference sequence). The CDR3 has 13 residues. The CDR3 is CASIRLDTGELFF. DNA for the CDR3: TGTGCCAGTATTCGACTGGACACCGGGGAGCTGTTTTTT.

The J gene is TRBJ2-2, the V gene TRBV28, with 8 bases that match TRBD2. J gave up 0 bases and V 6 bases, and 6 bases lay outside the gene matches. Germline V gives CDR1 MDHEN, CDR2 SYDVKM. The CDR3 covers 16 residues. In DNA, the CDR3 is TGTGCCAGCAGCCGATCGGGACTAGCGAACACCGGGGAGCTGTTTTTT. Encoded protein: CASSRSGLANTGELFF.

The chain links TRBV27 to TRBJ1-6; D uncertain. V lost 1 base and J 7 bases, leaving 11 bases between the germline ends. From germline, CDR1 is MNHEY and CDR2 SMNVEV (reference sequence). The CDR3 is 15 amino acids. This CDR3 is CASSLLGWENSPLHF. As DNA, the CDR3 is TGTGCCAGCAGTTTATTAGGCTGGGAGAATTCACCCCTCCACTTT.

Notes on this clone: The same CDR3 also results from other DNA sequences found in this sample. The chain employs TRBV12-3 or TRBV12-4 and TRBJ1-1, with 8 bases fitting TRBD1. The CDR3 has 13 residues. J was trimmed by 4 bases and V by 2 bases; bases with no gene match: 0. CDR3 amino acids: CASSLQGATEAFF. The CDR3 DNA follows: TGTGCCAGCAGTTTACAGGGGGCCACTGAAGCTTTCTTT.

V and J are TRBV10-3 and TRBJ2-3; TRBD2 agrees at 9 bases. Trimming removed 0 bases from V and 0 bases from J; junction bases left unmatched: 16. The CDR3 length is 21 residues. Germline V gives CDR1 ENHRY, CDR2 SYGVKD. CDR3: CAISESIHLAGYTTSTDTQYF. The CDR3 DNA is TGTGCCATCAGTGAGTCCATCCACCTAGCGGGATACACTACTAGCACAGATACGCAGTATTTT.

The chain uses TRBV3-1 (or the pseudogene TRBV3-2) and TRBJ1-4, with no clear D. V lost 1 base and J lost 8, with 5 bases in between. The CDR3 spans 12 residues. From germline, CDR1 is LGHDT and CDR2 YNNKEL (reference sequence). The CDR3 nucleotides are TGTGCCAGCAGCCAAGGAAGAGAAAAACTGTTTTTT. This codes for CASSQGREKLFF.

The rearrangement uses TRBV7-8 and TRBJ1-1; 8 bases are a match to TRBD1. The trim removed 5 bases at V and 3 bases at J, leaving 5 bases unmatched. CDR3 length equals 14 residues. The germline V gene encodes CDR1 SGHVS and CDR2 FQNEAQ. CDR3 protein: CASSPYRGDTEAFF. CDR3 nucleotide sequence: TGTGCCAGCAGCCCATACAGGGGGGACACTGAAGCTTTCTTT. Supplemented by reference TRBV7-8 and TRBJ1-1, the full variable domain reads GAGVSQSPRYKVAKRGQDVALRCDPISGHVSLFWYQQALGQGPEFLTYFQNEAQLDKSGLPSDRFFAERPEGSVSTLKIQRTQQEDSAVYLCASSPYRGDTEAFFGQGTRLTVV.

The chain couples TRBV7-9 to TRBJ1-1; TRBD1 is a possible D gene (6 bases). The V end lost 6 bases, the J end lost 0 bases, and 11 bases lay between the germline ends. This CDR3 region has 14 residues. Germline lookup yields CDR1 SEHNR and CDR2 FQNEAQ (reference sequence). CDR3: CASSRGQLNTEAFF. CDR3 DNA: TGTGCCAGCAGTCGGGGGCAGCTGAACACTGAAGCTTTCTTT.

The CDR3 sequence: CASSFGTVSNQPQHF. The CDR3 nucleotides read TGTGCCAGTAGTTTTGGGACAGTTAGCAATCAGCCCCAGCATTTT. The rearrangement uses TRBV19 and TRBJ1-5; 7 bases align to TRBD1. The CDR3 runs 15 residues. The V segment lost 5 bases and the J segment 0 bases; nucleotides outside the gene matches: 4. CDR1 and CDR2 from the germline V gene are LNHDA and SQIVND (reference sequence). Full variable domain (outside the CDR3, taken from reference TRBV19 and TRBJ1-5): DGGITQSPKYLFRKEGQNVTLSCEQNLNHDAMYWYRQDPGQGLRLIYYSQIVNDFQKGDIAEGYSVSREKKESFPLTVTSAQKNPTAFYLCASSFGTVSNQPQHFGDGTRLSIL.

The rearrangement links TRBV6-6 to TRBJ1-1, with 7 positions matching TRBD1. The ends lost 7 bases at V and 1 base at J; junction bases unmatched: 9. Germline V gene lookup returns CDR1 MNHNY and CDR2 SVGAGI (reference sequence). There are 15 residues in the CDR3. The CDR3, as DNA: TGTGCCAGCACGGGGTATCGACAGGGGAACACTGAAGCTTTCTTT. As protein: CASTGYRQGNTEAFF.

This clone showed up just once. The chain couples TRBV5-1 to TRBJ2-2; D possibly corresponds to TRBD1 (5 bases). This CDR3 is 15 amino acids long. The ends were cut back, 4 bases at V and 4 bases at J, with 14 bases in the middle. CDR1 is SGHRS and CDR2 is YFSETQ in the germline V gene. The CDR3 here is CASSPHDSLTGELFF. CDR3 sequence (DNA): TGCGCCAGCAGCCCCCACGACAGTCTCACCGGGGAGCTGTTTTTT.

The chain employs TRBV7-9 and TRBJ1-4; 9 nucleotides match TRBD1. The CDR3 loop spans 16 amino acids. Per germline, CDR1 SEHNR and CDR2 FQNEAQ (reference sequence). V gave up 3 bases and J gave up 4 bases; unmatched junction bases: 6. CDR3: CASSFWGQGDNEKLFF. The DNA for the CDR3 is TGTGCCAGCAGCTTCTGGGGACAGGGAGATAATGAAAAACTGTTTTTT.

The chain is built from TRBV5-1 and TRBJ2-2; 11 bases match TRBD2. The trim removed 4 bases at V and 1 base at J, leaving 9 bases unmatched. Germline values: CDR1 SGHRS, CDR2 YFSETQ. The CDR3 runs 18 residues. The CDR3 sequence: CASSPQPLAGGNTGELFF. The CDR3 bases are TGCGCCAGCAGCCCCCAACCTCTAGCGGGAGGGAACACCGGGGAGCTGTTTTTT.

This clone was observed a single time. The chain couples TRBV5-4 to TRBJ1-2; 7 bases are shared with TRBD1. Germline CDR1 SGHNT, CDR2 YYREEE (reference sequence). The CDR3 is 16 residues long. Trimming at V came to 4 bases and at J to 4 bases, leaving 13 bases not matched to a gene. DNA for the CDR3: TGTGCCAGCAGCGTCGGACAGGAGACTCGAATCTATGGCTACACCTTC. Translation gives CASSVGQETRIYGYTF.